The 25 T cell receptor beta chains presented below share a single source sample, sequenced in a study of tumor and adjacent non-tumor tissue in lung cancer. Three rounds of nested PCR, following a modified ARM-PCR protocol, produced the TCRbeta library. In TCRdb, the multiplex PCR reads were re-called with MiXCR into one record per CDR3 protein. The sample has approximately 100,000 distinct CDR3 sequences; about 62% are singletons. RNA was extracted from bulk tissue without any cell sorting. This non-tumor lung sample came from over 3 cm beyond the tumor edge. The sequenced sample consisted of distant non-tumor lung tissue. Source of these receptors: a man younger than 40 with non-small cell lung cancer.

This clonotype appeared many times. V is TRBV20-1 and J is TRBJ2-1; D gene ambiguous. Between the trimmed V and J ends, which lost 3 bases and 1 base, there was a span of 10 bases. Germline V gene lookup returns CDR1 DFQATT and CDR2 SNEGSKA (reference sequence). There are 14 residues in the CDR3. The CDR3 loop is CSARDPNSYNEQFF. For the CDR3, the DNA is TGCAGTGCTAGGGACCCTAATTCCTACAATGAGCAGTTCTTC.

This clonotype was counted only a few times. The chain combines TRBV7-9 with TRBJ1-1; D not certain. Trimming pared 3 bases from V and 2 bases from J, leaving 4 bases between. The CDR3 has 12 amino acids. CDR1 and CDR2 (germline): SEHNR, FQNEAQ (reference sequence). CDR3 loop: CASSFQNTEAFF. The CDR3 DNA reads TGTGCCAGCAGCTTCCAAAACACTGAAGCTTTCTTT.

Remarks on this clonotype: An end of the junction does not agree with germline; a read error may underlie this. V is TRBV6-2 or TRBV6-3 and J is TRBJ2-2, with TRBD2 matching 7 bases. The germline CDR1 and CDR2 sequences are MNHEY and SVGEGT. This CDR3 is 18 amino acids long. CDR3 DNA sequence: TGTGTCAGCAGTTACCCCACCCGGGGGGTGGTTAACACCGGGGAGATGTTTTTT. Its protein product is CVSSYPTRGVVNTGEMFF.

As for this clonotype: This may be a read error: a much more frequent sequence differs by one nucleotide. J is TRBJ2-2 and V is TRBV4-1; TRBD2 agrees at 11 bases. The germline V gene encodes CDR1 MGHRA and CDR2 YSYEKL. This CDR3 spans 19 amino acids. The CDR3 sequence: CARSQDLLAGGVDTGELFF. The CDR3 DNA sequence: TGCGCCAGAAGCCAAGATCTTCTAGCGGGAGGAGTAGACACCGGGGAGCTGTTTTTT.

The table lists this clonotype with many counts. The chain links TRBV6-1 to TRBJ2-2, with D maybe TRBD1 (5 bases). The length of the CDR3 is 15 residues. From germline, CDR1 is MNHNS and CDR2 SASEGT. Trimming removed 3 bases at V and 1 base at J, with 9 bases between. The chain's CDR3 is CASSDRRGNTGELFF. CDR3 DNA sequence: TGTGCCAGCAGTGATCGAAGGGGGAACACCGGGGAGCTGTTTTTT.

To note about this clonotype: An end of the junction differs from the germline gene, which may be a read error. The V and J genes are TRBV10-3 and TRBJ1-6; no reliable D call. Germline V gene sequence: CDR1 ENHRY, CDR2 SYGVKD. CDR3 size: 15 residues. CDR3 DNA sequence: TGTGCCATCAGTTGGGATCAGAATTATCATTCACCCTTCCACTTT. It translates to CAISWDQNYHSPFHF.

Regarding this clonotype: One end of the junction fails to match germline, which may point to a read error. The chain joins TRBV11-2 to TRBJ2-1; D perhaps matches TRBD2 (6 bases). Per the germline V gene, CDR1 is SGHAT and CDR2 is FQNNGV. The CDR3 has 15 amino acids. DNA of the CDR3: TGTGCCAGCAGCCTCCGGGAGAGGGCCTACAATGAGCGGTTCTTC. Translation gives CASSLRERAYNERFF.

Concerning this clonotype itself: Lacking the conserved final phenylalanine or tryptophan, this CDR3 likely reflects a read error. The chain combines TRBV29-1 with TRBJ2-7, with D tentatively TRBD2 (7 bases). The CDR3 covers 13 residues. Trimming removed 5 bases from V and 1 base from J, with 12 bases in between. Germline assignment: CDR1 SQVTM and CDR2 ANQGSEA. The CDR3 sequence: CSVPKGGSYEQYL. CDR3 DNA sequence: TGCAGCGTTCCGAAGGGGGGGTCCTACGAGCAGTACTTA.

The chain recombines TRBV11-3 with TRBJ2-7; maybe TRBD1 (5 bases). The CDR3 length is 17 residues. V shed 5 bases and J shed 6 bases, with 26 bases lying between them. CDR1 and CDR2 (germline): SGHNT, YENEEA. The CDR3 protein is CASSAHRNWGKPREQYF. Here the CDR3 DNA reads TGTGCCAGCAGCGCCCACCGAAACTGGGGCAAGCCTCGCGAGCAGTACTTC.

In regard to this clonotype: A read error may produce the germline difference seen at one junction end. Here the CDR3 DNA reads TGTGCCGTCAGTGAGCGGTTCAACACTGAAGCTTTCTTT. Its translation is CAVSERFNTEAFF. This chain links TRBV10-3 with TRBJ1-1; D ambiguous. This CDR3 comprises 13 residues. Germline CDR1 reads ENHRY; CDR2 reads SYGVKD.

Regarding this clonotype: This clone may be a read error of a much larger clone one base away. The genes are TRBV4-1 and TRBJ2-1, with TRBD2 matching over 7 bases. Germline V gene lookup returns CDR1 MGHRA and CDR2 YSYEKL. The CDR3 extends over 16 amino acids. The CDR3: CASCQEGGFLYNEQFF. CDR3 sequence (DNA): TGCGCCAGCTGCCAAGAGGGAGGGTTTTTATACAATGAGCAGTTCTTC.

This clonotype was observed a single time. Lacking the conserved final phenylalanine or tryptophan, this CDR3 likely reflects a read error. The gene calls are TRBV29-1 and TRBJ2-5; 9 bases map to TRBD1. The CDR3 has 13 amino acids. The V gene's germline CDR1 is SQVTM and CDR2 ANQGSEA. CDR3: CSAEGQGLETQYV. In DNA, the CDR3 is TGCAGTGCTGAGGGACAGGGTTTGGAGACCCAGTACGTC.

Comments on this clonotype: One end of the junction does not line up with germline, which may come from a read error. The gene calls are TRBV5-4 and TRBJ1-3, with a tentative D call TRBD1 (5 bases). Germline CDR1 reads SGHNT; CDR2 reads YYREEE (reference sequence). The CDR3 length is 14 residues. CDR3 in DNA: TGTGCCAGCTGCTTGGAAGGGGCTGGTAACACCATATATTTT. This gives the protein CASCLEGAGNTIYF.

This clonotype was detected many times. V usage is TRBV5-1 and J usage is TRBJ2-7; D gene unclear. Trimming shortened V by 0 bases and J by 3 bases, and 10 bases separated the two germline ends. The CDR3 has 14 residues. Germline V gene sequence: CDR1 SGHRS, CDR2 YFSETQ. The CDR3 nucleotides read TGCGCCAGCAGCTTGGAAGGCACCGACTACGAGCAGTACTTC. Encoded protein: CASSLEGTDYEQYF.

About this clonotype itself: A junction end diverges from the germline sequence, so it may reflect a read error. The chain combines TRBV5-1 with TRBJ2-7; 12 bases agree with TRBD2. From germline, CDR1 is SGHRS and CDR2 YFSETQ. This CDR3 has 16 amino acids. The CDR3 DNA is TGCGCCAGCAGCTTGGGACTAGCGGGAGCTTTGTACGAGCAGTGCTTC. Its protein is CASSLGLAGALYEQCF. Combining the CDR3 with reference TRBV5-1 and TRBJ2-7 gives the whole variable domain KAGVTQTPRYLIKTRGQQVTLSCSPISGHRSVSWYQQTPGQGLQFLFEYFSETQRNKGNFPGRFSGRQFSNSRSEMNVSTLELGDSALYLCASSLGLAGALYEQCFGPGTRLTVT.

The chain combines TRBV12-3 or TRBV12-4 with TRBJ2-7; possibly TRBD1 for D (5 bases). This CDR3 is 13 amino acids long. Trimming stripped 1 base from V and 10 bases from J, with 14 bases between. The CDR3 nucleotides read TGTGCCAGCAGTTTAGGGCAGGGCTGCGATCAGTACTTC. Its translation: CASSLGQGCDQYF.

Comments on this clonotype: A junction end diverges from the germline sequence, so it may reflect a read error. CDR3 in DNA: TGTGCCAGCAGCCACAGTCGCTCTGGGGCCAACATCCTGACTTTC. This sequence encodes CASSHSRSGANILTF. This chain connects TRBV11-3 to TRBJ2-6; maybe TRBD1 (5 bases). Germline CDR1 reads SGHNT; CDR2 reads YENEEA. The CDR3 contains 15 residues.

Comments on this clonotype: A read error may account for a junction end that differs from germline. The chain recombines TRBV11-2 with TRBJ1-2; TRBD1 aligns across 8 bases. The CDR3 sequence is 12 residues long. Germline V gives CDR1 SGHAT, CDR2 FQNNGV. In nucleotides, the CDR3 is TGTGCCAGCAGAGACAGGGGTTATGGCTACATGTTC. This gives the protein CASRDRGYGYMF.

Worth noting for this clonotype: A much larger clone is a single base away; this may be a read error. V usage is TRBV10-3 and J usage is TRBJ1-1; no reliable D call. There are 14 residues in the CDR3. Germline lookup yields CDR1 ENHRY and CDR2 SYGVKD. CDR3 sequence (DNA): TGTGCCATCAGGGAGGCAGTGGGGTTACCTGAAGCTCTCTTT. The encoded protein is CAIREAVGLPEALF.

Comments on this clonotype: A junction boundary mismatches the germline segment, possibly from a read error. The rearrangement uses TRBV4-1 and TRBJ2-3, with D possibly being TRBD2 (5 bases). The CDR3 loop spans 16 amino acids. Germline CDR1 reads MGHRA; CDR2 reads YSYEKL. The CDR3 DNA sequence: TGCGCCAGCAGGCACAATGACTACCAGAGCACAGATACGCGGTATTTT. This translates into CASRHNDYQSTDTRYF.

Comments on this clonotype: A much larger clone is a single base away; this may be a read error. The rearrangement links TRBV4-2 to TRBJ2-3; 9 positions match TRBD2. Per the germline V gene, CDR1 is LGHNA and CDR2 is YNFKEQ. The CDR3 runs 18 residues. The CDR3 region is CASNQVSSGGSSTDTQYF. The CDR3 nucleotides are TGTGCCAGCAACCAAGTATCGAGCGGGGGGTCTAGCACAGATACGCAGTATTTT.

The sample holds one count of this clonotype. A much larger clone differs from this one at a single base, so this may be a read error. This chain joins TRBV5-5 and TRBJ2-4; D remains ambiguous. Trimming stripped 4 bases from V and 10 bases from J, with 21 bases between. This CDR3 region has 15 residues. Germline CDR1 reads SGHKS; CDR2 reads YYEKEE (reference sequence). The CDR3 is CASSPGSSIGWIQYF. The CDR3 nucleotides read TGTGCCAGCAGCCCTGGAAGTAGTATAGGGTGGATTCAGTACTTC.

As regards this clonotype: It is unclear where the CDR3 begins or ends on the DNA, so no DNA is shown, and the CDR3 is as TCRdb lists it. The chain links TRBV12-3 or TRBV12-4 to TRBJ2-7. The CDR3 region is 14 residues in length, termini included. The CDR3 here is CASSVAVGAYEQYF.

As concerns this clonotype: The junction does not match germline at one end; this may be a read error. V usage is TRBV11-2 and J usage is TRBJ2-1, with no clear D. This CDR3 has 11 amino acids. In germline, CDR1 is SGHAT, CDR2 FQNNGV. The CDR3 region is CVSSPLNEQFF. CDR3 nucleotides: TGTGTCAGCAGTCCTTTGAATGAGCAGTTCTTC.

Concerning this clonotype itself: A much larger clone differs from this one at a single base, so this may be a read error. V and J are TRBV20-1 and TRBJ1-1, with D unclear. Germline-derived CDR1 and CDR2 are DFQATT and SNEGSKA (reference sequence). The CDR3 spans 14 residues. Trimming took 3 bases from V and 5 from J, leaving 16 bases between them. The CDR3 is CSASWNWMSTEAFF. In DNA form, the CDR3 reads TGCAGTGCTAGTTGGAATTGGATGAGTACTGAAGCTTTCTTT.